This TCR beta chain was observed in a study of T cells in Graves' hyperthyroidism and ophthalmopathy. Germline assignment: CDR1 GTSNPN and CDR2 SVGIG (reference sequence). V lost 0 bases to trimming and J lost 4 bases, with 6 bases between them. This CDR3 has 12 residues. Exclusion followed for patients with uncontrolled infection, other autoimmune disease, pregnancy or lactation. Used for diagnoses were clinical symptoms, serum thyroxine and TRAb, thyroid ultrasound and orbital computed tomography. PBMCs came from 8.5 to 10 ml fresh peripheral blood. RNA transcripts yielded amplified TCR beta CDR3 regions. Carried out on the TCR CDR3, a first-round RT-PCR used the HTBI primer set. TCRdb re-analysed the multiplex PCR reads in MiXCR, keeping a single row per CDR3 protein. This table has fewer than 350,000 distinct CDR3 sequences, about 20% appearing once. This clonotype was recorded many times. As yet, its antigen is unknown.

Overall study results and limits: Most clonotypes that expanded in the thyroid above 0.001 also showed up in blood.

The sample comprised blood. This receptor was taken from a woman aged 50 to 60 with Graves' hyperthyroidism. This chain uses TRBV30 with TRBJ1-1; no reliable D call. Here the CDR3 reads CAWSVLGTEAFF. CDR3 sequence (DNA): TGTGCCTGGAGTGTTCTGGGCACTGAAGCTTTCTTT.